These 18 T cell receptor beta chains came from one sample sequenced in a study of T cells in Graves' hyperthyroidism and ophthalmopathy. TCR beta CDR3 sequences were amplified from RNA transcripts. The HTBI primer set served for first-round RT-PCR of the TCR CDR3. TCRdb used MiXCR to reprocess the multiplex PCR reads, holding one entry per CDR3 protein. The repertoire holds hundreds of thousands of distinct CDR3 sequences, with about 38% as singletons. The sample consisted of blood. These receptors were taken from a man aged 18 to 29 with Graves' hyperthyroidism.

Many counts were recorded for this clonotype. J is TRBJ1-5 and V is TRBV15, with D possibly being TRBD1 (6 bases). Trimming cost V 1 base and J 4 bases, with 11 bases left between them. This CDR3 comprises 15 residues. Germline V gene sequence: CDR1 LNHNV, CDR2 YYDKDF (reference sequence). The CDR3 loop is CATSRVWGANQPQHF. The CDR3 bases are TGTGCCACCAGCAGAGTTTGGGGGGCGAATCAGCCCCAGCATTTT.

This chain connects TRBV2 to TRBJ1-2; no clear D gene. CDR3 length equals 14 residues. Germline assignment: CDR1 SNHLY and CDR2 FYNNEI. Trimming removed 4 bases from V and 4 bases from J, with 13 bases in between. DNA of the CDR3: TGTGCCAGCAGTGCTGGGGTCACCGGCTATGGCTACACCTTC. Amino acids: CASSAGVTGYGYTF.

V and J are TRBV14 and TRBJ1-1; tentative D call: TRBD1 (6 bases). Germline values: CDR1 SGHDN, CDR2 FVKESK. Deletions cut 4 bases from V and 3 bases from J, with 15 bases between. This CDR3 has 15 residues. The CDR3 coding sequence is TGTGCCAGCAGCCGTCAACAGGGTTTGGACACTGAAGCTTTCTTT. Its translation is CASSRQQGLDTEAFF.

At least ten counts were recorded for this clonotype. In nucleotides, the CDR3 is TGTGCCATCAGCTCGAGTCAGGGGCGGGACACCGGGGAGCTGTTTTTT. This codes for CAISSSQGRDTGELFF. This chain joins TRBV10-3 and TRBJ2-2; D might be TRBD1 (6 bases). The CDR3 contains 16 residues. Looked up from germline, CDR1 is ENHRY and CDR2 is SYGVKD. Trimming pared 6 bases from V and 3 bases from J, leaving 17 bases between.

In DNA, the CDR3 is TGTGCCAGCAGCTTAGGGGGGCTGGGTAGCTCACCCCTCCACTTT. The encoded protein is CASSLGGLGSSPLHF. The chain is built from TRBV7-2 and TRBJ1-6; weak D call: TRBD1 (6 bases). Looked up from germline, CDR1 is SGHTA and CDR2 is FQGNSA. V was pared by 1 base and J by 10 bases, with 14 bases between. This CDR3 has 15 amino acids.

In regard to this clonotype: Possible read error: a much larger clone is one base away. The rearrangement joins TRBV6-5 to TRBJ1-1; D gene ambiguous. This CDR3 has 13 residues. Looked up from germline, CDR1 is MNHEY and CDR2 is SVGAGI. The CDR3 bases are TGTGCCAGCAGTCCAGGACTCGGGTCTGAAACTTTCTTT. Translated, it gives CASSPGLGSETFF.

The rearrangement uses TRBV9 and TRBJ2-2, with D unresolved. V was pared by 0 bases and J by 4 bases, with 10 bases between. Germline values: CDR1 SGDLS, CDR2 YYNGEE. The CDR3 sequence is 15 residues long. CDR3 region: CASSVDGSGTGELFF. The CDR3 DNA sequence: TGTGCCAGCAGCGTAGACGGGTCGGGCACCGGGGAGCTGTTTTTT.

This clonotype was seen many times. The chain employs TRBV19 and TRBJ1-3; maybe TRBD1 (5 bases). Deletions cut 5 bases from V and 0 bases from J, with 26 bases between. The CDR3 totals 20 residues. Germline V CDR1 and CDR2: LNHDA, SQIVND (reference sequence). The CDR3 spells CASSPRFGGGRRNSGNTIYF. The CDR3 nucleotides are TGTGCCAGTAGTCCACGTTTTGGGGGAGGAAGAAGGAACTCTGGAAACACCATATATTTT.

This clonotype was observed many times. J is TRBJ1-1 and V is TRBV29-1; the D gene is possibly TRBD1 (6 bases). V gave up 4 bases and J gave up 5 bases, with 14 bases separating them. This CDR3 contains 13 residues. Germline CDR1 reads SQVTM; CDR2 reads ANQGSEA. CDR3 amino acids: CSVVRGAETEAFF. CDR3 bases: TGCAGCGTTGTGCGGGGGGCAGAGACTGAAGCTTTCTTT.

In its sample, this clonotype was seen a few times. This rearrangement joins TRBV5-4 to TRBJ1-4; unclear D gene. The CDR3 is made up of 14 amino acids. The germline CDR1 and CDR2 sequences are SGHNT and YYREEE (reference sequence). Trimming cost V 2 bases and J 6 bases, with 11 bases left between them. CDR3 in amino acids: CASSFRPRDEKLFF. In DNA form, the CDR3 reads TGTGCCAGCAGCTTTAGGCCACGGGATGAAAAACTGTTTTTT.

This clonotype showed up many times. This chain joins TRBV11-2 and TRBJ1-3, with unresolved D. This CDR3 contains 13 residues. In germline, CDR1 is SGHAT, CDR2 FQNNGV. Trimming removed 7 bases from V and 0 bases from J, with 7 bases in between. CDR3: CASKLSSGNTIYF. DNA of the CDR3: TGTGCCAGCAAGTTGAGCTCTGGAAACACCATATATTTT.

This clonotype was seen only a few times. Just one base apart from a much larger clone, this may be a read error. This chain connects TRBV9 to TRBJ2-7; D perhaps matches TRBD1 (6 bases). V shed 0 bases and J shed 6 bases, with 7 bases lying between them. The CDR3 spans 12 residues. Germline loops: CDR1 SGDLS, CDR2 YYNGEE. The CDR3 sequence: CASSVVGGEQYF. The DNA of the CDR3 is TGTGCCAGCAGCGTAGTAGGGGGCGAGCAGTACTTC.

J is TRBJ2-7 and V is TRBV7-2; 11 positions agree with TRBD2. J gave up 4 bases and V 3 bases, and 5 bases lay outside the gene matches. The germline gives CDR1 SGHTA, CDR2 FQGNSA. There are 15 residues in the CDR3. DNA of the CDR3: TGTGCCAGCAGCTTTGGGACTAGCGGAGGGTACGAGCAGTACTTC. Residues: CASSFGTSGGYEQYF. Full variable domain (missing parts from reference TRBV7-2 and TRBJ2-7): GAGVSQSPSNKVTEKGKDVELRCDPISGHTALYWYRQSLGQGLEFLIYFQGNSAPDKSGLPSDRFSAERTGGSVSTLTIQRTQQEDSAVYLCASSFGTSGGYEQYFGPGTRLTVT.

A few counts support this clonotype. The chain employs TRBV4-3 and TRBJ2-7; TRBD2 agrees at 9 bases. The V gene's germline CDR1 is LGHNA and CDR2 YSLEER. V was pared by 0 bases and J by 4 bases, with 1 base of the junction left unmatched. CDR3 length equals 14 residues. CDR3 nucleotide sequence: TGCGCCAGCAGCCAAGATACTAGCGGGTACGAGCAGTACTTC. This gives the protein CASSQDTSGYEQYF.

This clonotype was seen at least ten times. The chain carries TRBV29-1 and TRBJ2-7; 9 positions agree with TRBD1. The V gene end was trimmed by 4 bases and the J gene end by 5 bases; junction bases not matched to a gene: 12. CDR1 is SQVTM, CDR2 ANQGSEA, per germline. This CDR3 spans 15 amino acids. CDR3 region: CSVGWRDREGNEQYF. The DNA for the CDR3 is TGCAGCGTTGGCTGGCGGGACAGGGAGGGCAACGAGCAGTACTTC.

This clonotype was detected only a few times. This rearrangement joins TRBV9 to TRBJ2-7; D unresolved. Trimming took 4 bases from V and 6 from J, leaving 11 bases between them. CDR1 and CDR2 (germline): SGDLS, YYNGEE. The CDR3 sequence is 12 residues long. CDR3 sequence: CASSPLPPEQYF. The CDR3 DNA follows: TGTGCCAGCAGCCCCCTGCCGCCCGAGCAGTACTTC.

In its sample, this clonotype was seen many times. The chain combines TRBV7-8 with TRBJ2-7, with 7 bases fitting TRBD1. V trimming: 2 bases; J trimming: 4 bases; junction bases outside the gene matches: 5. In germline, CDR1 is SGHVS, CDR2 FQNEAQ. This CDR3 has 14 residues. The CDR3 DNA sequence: TGTGCCAGCAGCTTAAAGGGGGCACGGTACGAGCAGTACTTC. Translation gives CASSLKGARYEQYF.

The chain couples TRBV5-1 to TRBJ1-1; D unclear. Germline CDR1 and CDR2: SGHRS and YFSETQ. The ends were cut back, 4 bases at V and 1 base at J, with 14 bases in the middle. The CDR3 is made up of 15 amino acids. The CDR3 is CASSPDGERNTEAFF. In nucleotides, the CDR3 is TGCGCCAGCAGCCCCGACGGGGAGAGGAACACTGAAGCTTTCTTT.